This TCR beta chain originates from a study of CD8 T cells in Susac syndrome. TEMRA cells were FACS-enriched, and CD8+ and CD4+ T cells were isolated negatively. It was with random hexamers that about 0.45 to 1 ug RNA was reverse transcribed. Amplification of the TCR beta CDR3 was carried out by immunoSEQ multiplex PCR, which spanned a total of 54 Vbeta and 13 Jbeta segments. TCRdb processed the immunoSEQ multiplex PCR reads anew with MiXCR; each CDR3 protein has one entry. The profile covers 130,000 or so distinct CDR3 sequences, with roughly 94% appearing a single time and about 0.28% taken by the ten largest. The length of the CDR3 is 15 residues. The V end lost 2 bases, the J end lost 3 bases, and 12 bases lay between the germline ends. Germline CDR1 is SGHRS and CDR2 is YFSETQ.

V and J are TRBV5-1 and TRBJ2-1; tentatively, D is TRBD1 (6 bases). Sequencing was performed on CD8+ T cells from PBMCs. The clonotype was recovered from a human donor with Susac syndrome. This chain's CDR3 is CASSFNRAGYNEQFF. CDR3 DNA sequence: TGCGCCAGCAGCTTCAACAGGGCAGGCTACAATGAGCAGTTCTTC.